The T cell receptor beta chain described here comes from a study of cytomegalovirus exposure and HLA in healthy donors. Study-wide findings and caveats: Donors belonging to an Asian-associated ancestry cluster reportedly showed fewer N-insertions in productive TCRs than the approximately 680-donor mean, according to what a later analysis found. A previous analysis found most TCR beta V segments productive roughly 87% or roughly 30% of the time.

Amplification used 60 Vbeta primers and 13 Jbeta primers. The protocol was immunoSEQ multiplex PCR, while the TCRdb copy is restricted to in-frame clones and leaves out a portion. Its clone listing holds about 200,000 clones. Worth noting for this clone: Its matching antigen is unknown.

CDR3 length: 10 residues. After removal of 11 bases from V and 6 bases from J, the junction contained 0 bases not matched to a gene. The germline gives CDR1 MNHEY, CDR2 SVGAGI. The origin of this receptor is a girl aged 2-15 years in good health and CMV-seropositive. The rearrangement uses TRBV6-5 and TRBJ2-1, with 8 bases lining up with TRBD2. Material for sequencing was PBMCs. The CDR3 bases are TGTGCCGCGGGAGGCAATGAGCAGTTCTTC. This codes for CAAGGNEQFF.